These 6 T cell receptor beta chains came from one sample sequenced in a study of blood T cell repertoires in COVID-19. Generated by immunoSEQ multiplex PCR, the TCRdb table keeps only in-frame clones and is missing some. The table includes under 200,000 clones, around 89% detected once. Sequencing was carried out using peripheral blood. These TCRs come from a man aged 40-55 years with active or convalescent COVID-19.

The chain combines TRBV7-6 with TRBJ2-3; 8 bases are a match to TRBD2. This CDR3 is built from 19 residues. V lost 1 base to trimming and J lost 2 bases; unmatched junction nucleotides: 14. Germline CDR1 and CDR2: SGHVS and FNYEAQ. The CDR3 loop reads CASSLGSSGGGYPTDTQYF. Written as DNA, the CDR3 is TGTGCCAGCAGCTTAGGAAGCAGCGGGGGTGGGTATCCCACAGATACGCAGTATTTT.

The J gene is TRBJ2-1, the V gene TRBV24-1; D is uncertain. Trimming pared 3 bases from V and 6 bases from J, leaving 17 bases between. The CDR3 sequence is 16 residues long. Germline CDR1 reads KGHDR; CDR2 reads SFDVKD. CDR3 nucleotides: TGTGCCACCAGTGATCCCGACGCACAGTTTGGCAATGAGCAGTTCTTC. Translation: CATSDPDAQFGNEQFF.

V is TRBV6-2 or TRBV6-3 and J is TRBJ2-3; the D gene is possibly TRBD2 (6 bases). CDR3 length: 14 residues. Germline V gene lookup returns CDR1 MNHEY and CDR2 SVGEGT. V shed 6 bases and J shed 2 bases, with 12 bases lying between them. The chain's CDR3 is CASSLAGLTDTQYF. CDR3 nucleotides: TGTGCCAGCAGCCTCGCGGGACTCACAGATACGCAGTATTTT.

The chain uses TRBV9 and TRBJ2-3; the match to TRBD2 covers 11 bases. CDR1 and CDR2 from the germline V gene are SGDLS and YYNGEE. The CDR3 length is 17 residues. Trimming at V came to 0 bases and at J to 1 base, leaving 4 bases not matched to a gene. The CDR3 DNA follows: TGTGCCAGCAGCGTAGAAGAGGGACTAGCGGGCACAGATACGCAGTATTTT. Amino acids: CASSVEEGLAGTDTQYF. Full variable domain (missing parts from reference TRBV9 and TRBJ2-3): DSGVTQTPKHLITATGQRVTLRCSPRSGDLSVYWYQQSLDQGLQFLIQYYNGEERAKGNILERFSAQQFPDLHSELNLSSLELGDSALYFCASSVEEGLAGTDTQYFGPGTRLTVL.

J is TRBJ1-1 and V is TRBV19, with D perhaps matching TRBD1 (6 bases). CDR3 size: 16 residues. Germline V lookup: CDR1 LNHDA, CDR2 SQIVND (reference sequence). V was pared by 4 bases and J by 2 bases, with 17 bases between. The CDR3, as DNA: TGTGCCAGTAGTACTACCCGGACAGCAGCCAACACTGAAGCTTTCTTT. Protein sequence: CASSTTRTAANTEAFF. Full variable domain (missing parts from reference TRBV19 and TRBJ1-1): DGGITQSPKYLFRKEGQNVTLSCEQNLNHDAMYWYRQDPGQGLRLIYYSQIVNDFQKGDIAEGYSVSREKKESFPLTVTSAQKNPTAFYLCASSTTRTAANTEAFFGQGTRLTVV.

In this sample, this clone turned up once. The chain has TRBV19 and TRBJ1-4; 7 bases line up with TRBD1. The CDR3 sequence is 14 residues long. J lost 7 bases, V lost 6 bases, and 8 bases had no gene match. Per the germline V gene, CDR1 is LNHDA and CDR2 is SQIVND (reference sequence). CDR3 in amino acids: CASSATGWGEKLFF. The CDR3 DNA reads TGTGCCAGTAGCGCGACAGGGTGGGGTGAAAAACTGTTTTTT.